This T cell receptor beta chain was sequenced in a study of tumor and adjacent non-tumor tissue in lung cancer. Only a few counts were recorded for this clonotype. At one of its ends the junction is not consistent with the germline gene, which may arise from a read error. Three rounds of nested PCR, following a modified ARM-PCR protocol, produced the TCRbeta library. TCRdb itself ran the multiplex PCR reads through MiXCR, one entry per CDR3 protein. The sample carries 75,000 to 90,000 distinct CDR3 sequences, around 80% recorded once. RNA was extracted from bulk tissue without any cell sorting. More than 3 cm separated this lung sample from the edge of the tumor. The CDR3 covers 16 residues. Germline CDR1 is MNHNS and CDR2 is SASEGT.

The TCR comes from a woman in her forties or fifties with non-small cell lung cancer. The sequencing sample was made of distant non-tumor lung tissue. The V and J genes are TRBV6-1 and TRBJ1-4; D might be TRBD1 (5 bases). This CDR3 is CSSSEFLRQSNEKLFF. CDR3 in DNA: TGTTCCAGCAGTGAATTTCTGCGACAGAGTAACGAAAAACTGTTTTTT.